One T cell receptor (beta chain) is described in this entry. Its antigen is not identified. This entry comes from a study of CD8+CD57+ T cells in acquired aplastic anemia. Study conclusions and caveats: Common to patients and controls were roughly 30 CD8+ CDR3 sequences.

CDR3 and TCR beta VDJ profiling relied on genomic DNA as the template. One entry per CDR3 protein results from TCRdb running MiXCR on the reads. Here the sample spans 200,000 or so distinct CDR3 sequences, around three fifths being singletons. V shed 2 bases, J shed 3 bases, and the junction held 4 bases outside the gene matches. The CDR3 has 15 amino acids. Germline V lookup: CDR1 SGDLS, CDR2 YYNGEE. The chain links TRBV9 to TRBJ2-5; TRBD2 aligns across 10 bases. The sample comprised sorted CD4+, CD8+, or CD8+CD57+ T cells (not recorded which) from PBMCs. The TCR sequence derives from a human donor with severe aplastic anemia or a healthy control (not recorded which). CDR3 amino acids: CASSVSLAGEETQYF. The CDR3 DNA reads TGTGCCAGCAGCGTCAGTCTAGCGGGAGAAGAGACCCAGTACTTC.